This TCR beta chain emerged from a study of identical twins. TCRdb itself ran the 5' RACE reads through MiXCR, one entry per CDR3 protein. The sample includes a few hundred thousand distinct CDR3 sequences, about 8% of them seen just once. Study results and limitations: In cord blood, abundant beta clonotypes had fewer insertions; memory showed no trend. Out-of-frame beta sequences exhibited a weaker degree of excess twin sharing.

This clonotype was recorded at least ten times. Its antigen is still unknown. Trimming at V came to 5 bases and at J to 4 bases, leaving 5 bases not matched to a gene. CDR1 is ENHRY and CDR2 is SYGVKD in the germline V gene. The CDR3 spans 14 residues. Only healthy Caucasians were enrolled as donors. The data were also submitted as part of a second study, on yellow fever vaccine responses in identical twins. That paper notes: As reported, the vaccine T cell response of twins seemed partly convergent and partly personalized.

This chain connects TRBV10-3 to TRBJ2-3; the match to TRBD1 covers 8 bases. Sequencing was performed on CD8+ T cells sorted from blood. This TCR was sampled from a woman aged 18-29 years in good health. DNA of the CDR3: TGTGCCATCAGTACCTCGACAGGGGCAGATACGCAGTATTTT. Its protein product is CAISTSTGADTQYF.